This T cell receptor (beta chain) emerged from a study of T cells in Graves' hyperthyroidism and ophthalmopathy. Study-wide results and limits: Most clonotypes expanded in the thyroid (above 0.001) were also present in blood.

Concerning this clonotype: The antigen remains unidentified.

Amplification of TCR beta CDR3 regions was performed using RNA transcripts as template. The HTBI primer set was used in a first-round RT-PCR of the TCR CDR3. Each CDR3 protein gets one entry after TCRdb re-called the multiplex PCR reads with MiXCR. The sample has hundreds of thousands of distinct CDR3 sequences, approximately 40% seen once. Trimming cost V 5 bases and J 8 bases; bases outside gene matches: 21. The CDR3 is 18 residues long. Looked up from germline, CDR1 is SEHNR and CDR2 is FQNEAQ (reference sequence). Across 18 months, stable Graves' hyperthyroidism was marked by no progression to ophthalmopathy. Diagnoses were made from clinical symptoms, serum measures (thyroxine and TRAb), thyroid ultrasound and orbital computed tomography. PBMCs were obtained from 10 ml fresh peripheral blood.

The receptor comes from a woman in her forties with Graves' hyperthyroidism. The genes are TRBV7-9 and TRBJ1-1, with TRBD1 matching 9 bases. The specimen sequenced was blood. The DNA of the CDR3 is TGTGCCAGCAGCCCAATAAAATTATTTGGGACAGGGATCCCCGAAGCTTTCTTT. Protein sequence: CASSPIKLFGTGIPEAFF.